This TCR beta chain stems from a study of T cells in women clearing cervical HPV infection. Study summary: Case blood drawn at lesion detection; control blood after infection cleared. With HLA typing for only a few women, HLA confounding remains possible. The study, taken as a whole, reports: Cases carried less TRBV6-7 than controls: approximately 0.1% versus 0.16%.

Germline CDR1 and CDR2: DFQATT and SNEGSKA (reference sequence). This CDR3 is 14 amino acids long. J was trimmed by 3 bases and V by 1 base; bases with no gene match: 1. Average input was around 1,200 ng genomic DNA for immunoSEQ TCR beta CDR3 amplification. Assay used: immunoSEQ multiplex PCR; TCRdb lists only in-frame clones, some missing. The sample holds tens of thousands of clones. On this clone: Its antigen is unknown. The read ends 3 residues early relative to the CDR3; the germline J gene fills the gap.

Sequenced material: blood buffy coat. The TCR comes from a woman aged 18-70 years with a cervical HPV16 infection that either progressed to CIN3+ or cleared (not recorded which). The chain is built from TRBV20-1 and TRBJ2-2, with 8 bases that match TRBD2. The sequenced CDR3 bases are TGCAGTGCTAGAGTCGGGGGGGACACCGGGGAG. Translating gives CSARVGGDTGE. The CDR3 as a whole reads CSARVGGDTGELFF.